These 5 T cell receptor beta chains came from one sample sequenced in a study of T cells in Graves' hyperthyroidism and ophthalmopathy. Amplification of TCR beta CDR3 regions was performed using RNA transcripts as template. First-round RT-PCR targeting the TCR CDR3 was performed with the HTBI primer set. TCRdb fed the multiplex PCR reads into MiXCR, producing one record per CDR3 protein. The sample holds about 59,000 distinct CDR3 sequences, about 57% seen once. Sequencing was done on a sample of blood. These receptors were collected from a woman aged 60-70 years with Graves' ophthalmopathy.

This clonotype was observed many times. The chain couples TRBV28 to TRBJ1-2, with TRBD1 matching over 8 bases. The CDR3 is made up of 14 amino acids. CDR1 is MDHEN and CDR2 is SYDVKM in the germline V gene. The V gene end was trimmed by 3 bases and the J gene end by 5 bases; junction bases not matched to a gene: 5. The CDR3, as DNA: TGTGCCAGCAGTTTGGGCACAGGGGGGTATGGCTACACCTTC. It codes for CASSLGTGGYGYTF.

The chain couples TRBV20-1 to TRBJ1-5, with D possibly matching TRBD1 (5 bases). The CDR3 consists of 13 residues. CDR1 and CDR2 from the germline V gene are DFQATT and SNEGSKA (reference sequence). The V and J ends lost 6 bases and 11 bases respectively, with 20 bases between them. The CDR3 reads CSAPLDNQETQHF. For the CDR3, the DNA is TGCAGTGCCCCTCTGGACAACCAAGAGACCCAGCATTTT.

V and J are TRBV2 and TRBJ2-7; D ambiguous. The CDR3 covers 14 residues. Germline V gene sequence: CDR1 SNHLY, CDR2 FYNNEI. V dropped 6 bases and J dropped 2 bases, with 14 bases sitting between them. CDR3 bases: TGTGCCAGCAGCCTTACCACAGTGACCTACGAGCAGTACTTC. Its translation: CASSLTTVTYEQYF.

This clonotype is medium-sized by share. The chain combines TRBV10-2 with TRBJ1-5; D call uncertain. The CDR3 runs 13 residues. Trimming removed 3 bases at V and 0 bases at J, with 3 bases between. Germline loops: CDR1 WSHSY, CDR2 SAAADI. The CDR3 coding sequence is TGCGCCAGCAGTGATCGTAGCAATCAGCCCCAGCATTTT. Encoded protein: CASSDRSNQPQHF.

Within the sample, this clonotype is medium-sized. This chain connects TRBV10-2 to TRBJ2-7; D remains ambiguous. The length of the CDR3 is 13 residues. The germline gives CDR1 WSHSY, CDR2 SAAADI. The V end was cut by 0 bases, the J end by 4 bases, with 7 bases between. CDR3 sequence (DNA): TGCGCCAGCAGTGAGTCAGGGTGGTACGAGCAGTACTTC. Its translation is CASSESGWYEQYF.